This is a list of T cell receptor beta chains from one sample in a study of glioma-infiltrating T cells after dendritic cell vaccination. Generated by immunoSEQ multiplex PCR, the TCRdb table keeps only in-frame clones and is missing some. The table shows tens of thousands of clones, with roughly 85% occurring only once. The sample was blood, taken after dendritic cell vaccination. The receptors derive from a human donor with glioblastoma. CDR3s include the opening cysteine and the closing phenylalanine or tryptophan. D genes are given only for firm matches. Size values are once, few and many counts, or a class for expanded clones, and some rows have none.

TRBV6-4	once	TRBD1	TRBJ1-5	CASRESPTGRQPQHF	TGTGCCAGCAGGGAATCCCCGACAGGGAGACAGCCCCAGCATTTT
TRBV27	.	TRBD2	TRBJ2-7	CASSSVSGNRPYEQYF	TGTGCCAGCAGTTCCGTTAGCGGGAACCGCCCCTACGAGCAGTACTTC
TRBV27	.	.	TRBJ1-5	CASSFQDSPNQPQHF	TGTGCCAGCAGTTTTCAGGACAGCCCCAATCAGCCCCAGCATTTT
TRBV18	.	TRBD1	TRBJ1-1	CASSPDRQNTEAFF	TGTGCCAGCTCACCGGACAGGCAGAACACTGAAGCTTTCTTT
TRBV7-7	.	.	TRBJ2-1	CASSKDWGRGNEQFF	TGTGCCAGCAGCAAAGATTGGGGCCGAGGCAATGAGCAGTTCTTC
TRBV7-2	.	TRBD2	TRBJ2-7	CASTQRGGEQYF	TGTGCCAGCACCCAACGGGGGGGGGAGCAGTACTTC
TRBV9	.	.	TRBJ1-6	CASSVDWNRGNSPLHF	TGTGCCAGCAGCGTAGACTGGAATAGGGGGAATTCACCCCTCCACTTT
TRBV19	.	TRBD1	TRBJ2-7	CASSRRWDSTTNSYEQYF	TGTGCCAGTAGCCGGCGCTGGGACAGCACTACCAACTCCTACGAGCAGTACTTC
TRBV27	.	TRBD1	TRBJ2-5	CASSPGGALETQYF	TGTGCCAGCAGTCCAGGGGGCGCATTAGAGACCCAGTACTTC
TRBV25-1	.	.	TRBJ1-6	CASSPRYRDSPLHF	TGTGCCAGCAGCCCCCGATACAGAGATTCACCCCTCCACTTT
TRBV19	.	.	TRBJ2-5	CASSRSLWQDSQETQYF	TGTGCCAGTAGCCGTTCCCTGTGGCAGGACTCACAAGAGACCCAGTACTTC